This T cell receptor (beta chain) was documented in a study of regulatory T cells in long-lasting Graves disease. Time point: newly diagnosed GD, antithyroid drugs for less than 3 months. PBMCs provided the RNA from which the TCR library was made. Libraries of TCR beta came from iRepertoire HTBI primers plus Arm-PCR of CDR3 regions. TCRdb re-derived calls from the multiplex PCR reads in MiXCR, one entry per CDR3 protein. The profile shows under 450,000 distinct CDR3 sequences, 10% to 15% of them singletons. This clonotype was detected many times. What it binds is unknown. Study-level findings and limits: A greater number of public clonotypes (roughly 2,800) was shared by persistent patients than by new patients (approximately 910).

These data also featured in a second study, about T cells in Graves' hyperthyroidism and ophthalmopathy. From that report: Among thyroid clonotypes expanded above 0.001, most also appeared in blood.

Sequencing used peripheral blood mononuclear cells (PBMCs), obtained at new diagnosis, from a patient treated with antithyroid drugs. The receptor was derived from a young woman with Graves disease.

The CDR3 nucleotides read TGTGCCAGCAGCTTGGGGGGGCTCGGCTCTGGAAACACCATATATTTT. Translation: CASSLGGLGSGNTIYF. V is TRBV5-4 and J is TRBJ1-3, with D perhaps TRBD1 (6 bases). The V end lost 0 bases, the J end lost 0 bases, and 10 bases lay between the germline ends. Germline-derived CDR1 and CDR2 are SGHNT and YYREEE (reference sequence). The CDR3 contains 16 residues.